This T cell receptor beta chain was sequenced for a study of T cell repertoires in breast cancer. Study summary: Around 10 reads per input cell, about half a million sequences per sample, on average.

V was clipped by 4 bases and J by 0 bases, with 3 bases between them. Per the germline V gene, CDR1 is SGHAT and CDR2 is FQNNGV. The CDR3 covers 12 residues. An expanded emulsion RT-PCR with primers for all TCR V genes paired CD8+ T cell chains. Blocking oligonucleotides added to a second nested PCR suppressed unpaired genes. MiXCR was run by TCRdb on the emulsion pairing reads, yielding one entry per CDR3 protein. Altogether roughly 39,000 distinct CDR3 sequences are present, over 40% being singletons, with the ten largest covering around 59%. This clonotype was seen more than once but under ten times.

The chain is built from TRBV11-2 and TRBJ1-1; no definite D call. Material for sequencing was CD8+ T cells. This TCR came from a pool of human donors with breast cancer or a healthy control (not recorded which). CDR3 nucleotides: TGTGCCAGCAGCTCAATGAACACTGAAGCTTTCTTT. It specifies CASSSMNTEAFF.